These T cell receptor beta chains were read from a single sample in a study of blood T cell repertoires in COVID-19. Using immunoSEQ multiplex PCR, the repertoire was profiled, and TCRdb retains in-frame clones only, with some absent. The sample records 150,000 to 200,000 clones, around 80% being singletons. Input material: peripheral blood. These receptors originate from a woman aged 70-85 years who had recovered from COVID-19. CDR3s include the opening cysteine and the closing phenylalanine or tryptophan. D genes are given only for firm matches. Expanded clones are given a class, and other clones once, few, many or no size at all.

- | TRBD1 | TRBJ1-6 | TRBV7-8 | CASSSDRGGSPLHF | TGTGCCAGCAGCTCGGACAGGGGGGGTTCACCCCTCCACTTT
- | - | TRBJ2-7 | TRBV5-6 | CASSLGPRVGEQYF | TGTGCCAGCAGCCTGGGACCCAGGGTTGGAGAGCAGTACTTC
- | - | TRBJ2-1 | TRBV7-2 | CASSLAGGGPSYNEQFF | TGTGCCAGCAGCTTAGCAGGGGGGGGTCCCTCCTACAATGAGCAGTTCTTC
- | - | TRBJ1-2 | TRBV20-1 | CSARVTSGYTF | TGCAGTGCGAGGGTTACCTCGGGCTACACCTTC
- | TRBD1 | TRBJ1-2 | TRBV30 | CAWSAIGGPNYGYTF | TGTGCCTGGAGTGCAATAGGGGGCCCTAACTATGGCTACACCTTC
- | TRBD2 | TRBJ2-3 | TRBV5-1 | CASRGGITPGLAGGPPQYF | TGCGCCAGCAGGGGCGGGATCACTCCGGGACTAGCGGGAGGTCCCCCGCAGTATTTT
- | - | TRBJ2-3 | TRBV11-3 | CASSPRQGADTQYF | TGTGCCAGCAGCCCCCGGCAGGGCGCAGATACGCAGTATTTT
- | - | TRBJ1-6 | TRBV12-3/TRBV12-4 | CASSLARNSPLHF | TGTGCCAGCAGTTTGGCCCGTAATTCACCCCTCCACTTT
once | - | TRBJ2-7 | TRBV28 | CASSLFGGRGSYEQYF | TGTGCCAGCAGTTTATTTGGCGGCAGGGGATCCTACGAGCAGTACTTC
many | TRBD1 | TRBJ1-2 | TRBV27 | CASSRVRGRDYGYTF | TGTGCCAGCAGTCGGGTGAGGGGGCGCGACTATGGCTACACCTTC
- | TRBD1 | TRBJ2-5 | TRBV27 | CASSPQTGGWETQYF | TGTGCCAGCAGTCCACAAACAGGGGGCTGGGAGACCCAGTACTTC
once | - | TRBJ2-1 | TRBV9 | CASNPGAGYNEQFF | TGTGCCAGCAACCCTGGGGCGGGGTACAATGAGCAGTTCTTC
- | - | TRBJ2-3 | TRBV10-3 | CAISADYGAHDTQYF | TGTGCCATCAGTGCAGACTACGGCGCCCACGATACGCAGTATTTT
few | - | TRBJ1-5 | TRBV19 | CASRRGDQPQHF | TGTGCCAGTCGAAGGGGCGATCAGCCCCAGCATTTT
once | TRBD1 | TRBJ2-1 | TRBV27 | CASSPDRGSYNEQFF | TGTGCCAGCAGCCCCGACAGGGGATCCTACAATGAGCAGTTCTTC
- | TRBD2 | TRBJ2-3 | TRBV3-1/TRBV3-2 | CASSLLAGGRTDTQYF | TGTGCCAGCAGCCTTCTAGCGGGGGGGCGGACAGATACGCAGTATTTT
- | - | TRBJ1-3 | TRBV11-3 | CASSSSGAYPRSGNTIYF | TGTGCCAGCAGCTCGAGTGGGGCCTACCCTCGCTCTGGAAACACCATATATTTT
few | TRBD1 | TRBJ1-1 | TRBV4-1 | CASSQPGTANTEAFF | TGCGCCAGCAGCCAACCCGGGACAGCGAACACTGAAGCTTTCTTT
- | - | TRBJ2-7 | TRBV6-6 | CATSPGFSYEQYF | TGTGCCACGTCCCCCGGGTTTTCCTACGAGCAGTACTTC
- | TRBD1 | TRBJ2-7 | TRBV4-3 | CASSQGRAGGSYEQYF | TGCGCCAGCAGCCAAGGTAGGGCAGGGGGTTCCTACGAGCAGTACTTC
few | - | TRBJ1-2 | TRBV15 | CATSREGGGYGYTF | TGTGCCACCAGCAGAGAGGGAGGGGGCTATGGCTACACCTTC
- | - | TRBJ2-5 | TRBV5-4 | CASSLVVAGETQYF | TGTGCCAGCAGCTTGGTGGTTGCGGGCGAGACCCAGTACTTC
- | TRBD2 | TRBJ2-3 | TRBV6-5 | CATLPPSGNTDTQYF | TGTGCCACCCTCCCGCCTAGCGGGAACACAGATACGCAGTATTTT
- | TRBD2 | TRBJ2-1 | TRBV5-1 | CASSPRGLAVNEQFF | TGCGCCAGCAGCCCCCGGGGACTAGCGGTGAATGAGCAGTTCTTC
- | TRBD2 | TRBJ2-3 | TRBV6-1 | CASSDVGGAFDTQYF | TGTGCCAGCAGTGACGTCGGGGGGGCGTTTGATACGCAGTATTTT
- | - | TRBJ1-1 | TRBV9 | CASSSTTRQDTEAFF | TGTGCCAGCAGTTCCACCACCCGACAGGACACTGAAGCTTTCTTT
- | - | TRBJ1-1 | TRBV6-5 | CASSYVAVSPNTEAFF | TGTGCCAGCAGTTACGTTGCGGTCTCACCGAACACTGAAGCTTTCTTT
- | - | TRBJ2-7 | TRBV18 | CASSPGTQTYEQYF | TGTGCCAGCTCGCCCGGGACACAAACCTACGAGCAGTACTTC
- | - | TRBJ2-3 | TRBV28 | CASSPRTLRTDTQYF | TGTGCCAGCAGCCCCCGGACACTACGCACAGATACGCAGTATTTT
- | TRBD2 | TRBJ2-3 | TRBV5-6 | CASSLALAGLDTQYF | TGTGCCAGCAGCTTGGCCTTAGCGGGTTTGGATACGCAGTATTTT
few | TRBD2 | TRBJ2-7 | TRBV19 | CASSTTSGSTYEQYF | TGTGCCAGTAGTACCACTAGCGGGAGCACCTACGAGCAGTACTTC
- | TRBD2 | TRBJ2-1 | TRBV7-3 | CASSLSLAGSGEQFF | TGTGCCAGCAGCTTGAGTCTAGCGGGGTCTGGTGAGCAGTTCTTC
- | - | TRBJ1-1 | TRBV29-1 | CSVKGHAALGQAFF | TGCAGCGTTAAGGGACACGCTGCACTGGGTCAAGCTTTCTTT
- | TRBD1 | TRBJ2-7 | TRBV18 | CASSPPGGTGSYEQYF | TGTGCCAGCTCACCACCGGGGGGGACAGGGAGCTACGAGCAGTACTTC
- | - | TRBJ2-1 | TRBV9 | CASAEGVAGYNEQFF | TGTGCCAGCGCCGAGGGGGTAGCAGGGTACAATGAGCAGTTCTTC